This T cell receptor beta chain was identified in a study of T cell clonotyping in hematopoietic cell transplantation. Notes on the study in general: Pathologically expanded recipient clonotypes increased progressively from day 30 to day 180 as diversity fell. CD4 and CD8 repertoire contributions could not be separated without sorting.

Profiling relied on immunoSEQ multiplex PCR, and the TCRdb table lists in-frame clones only, not all of them. The sample holds 5,500 to 8,500 clones, just under 90% seen once. Per germline, CDR1 SQVTM and CDR2 ANQGSEA. The junction had 2 bases not matched to a gene; V was cut back by 3 bases and J by 2 bases. This CDR3 is built from 13 residues. Remarks on this clone: Its target is not known.

Sequenced here: PBMCs, sampled 100 days after allogeneic stem cell transplant. The clonotype originates from a male patient aged 50 to 60 who had an allogeneic stem cell transplant from a related donor, so the T cells may come from the graft donor. Some clones in this sample may be carry-over from other donors' samples. The J gene is TRBJ2-7, the V gene TRBV29-1, with TRBD2 matching 9 bases. CDR3 loop: CSVDLAGTYEQYF. The CDR3 bases are TGCAGCGTTGATCTAGCGGGGACCTACGAGCAGTACTTC.